This is a list of T cell receptor beta chains from one sample in a study of T cells in Graves' hyperthyroidism and ophthalmopathy. One entry per CDR3 protein, called by TCRdb with MiXCR from the multiplex PCR reads. This table has 640,000 or so distinct CDR3 sequences, 14% appearing once. What was sequenced was blood. The receptors stem from a woman under 30 with Graves' ophthalmopathy. Both conserved end residues are part of each CDR3. The D gene is left open where the match is weak. Where a row states a size, it is once, few, many or the class of an expanded clone; other rows omit it.

cdr3_length	d_call	v_call	j_call	clone_size	cdr3_aa	cdr3_nt
15	TRBD1	TRBV18	TRBJ2-5	many	CASSPPQGAGETQYF	TGTGCCAGCTCACCGCCACAGGGGGCAGGGGAGACCCAGTACTTC
14	-	TRBV2	TRBJ2-7	many	CASLLRDILYEQYF	TGTGCCAGCTTACTCCGGGACATCCTCTACGAGCAGTACTTC
14	-	TRBV2	TRBJ1-2	many	CASSDPRVVYGYTF	TGTGCCAGCAGTGACCCCAGGGTGGTCTATGGCTACACCTTC
14	TRBD1	TRBV20-1	TRBJ1-1	-	CSAVRTGGGTEASF	TGCAGTGCTGTAAGAACAGGGGGGGGCACTGAAGCTTCCTTT
16	-	TRBV4-1	TRBJ2-1	-	CASSSEGPSSYNEQFF	TGCGCCAGCAGCTCCGAGGGACCGAGCTCCTACAATGAGCAGTTCTTC
18	-	TRBV6-1	TRBJ1-1	many	CASSPFGHRGLLDNEAFF	TGTGCCAGCAGCCCATTCGGGCACCGGGGGTTGCTGGACAATGAAGCTTTCTTT
13	TRBD1	TRBV29-1	TRBJ2-7	few	CSVEGTGIYEQYF	TGCAGCGTTGAAGGGACAGGGATCTACGAGCAGTACTTC
17	TRBD1	TRBV3-1	TRBJ1-2	-	CASSQGPSQGDNYGYTF	TGTGCCAGCAGCCAAGGTCCATCACAGGGGGATAACTATGGCTACACCTTC
15	TRBD1	TRBV11-2	TRBJ2-5	few	CASSVRTGLVETQYF	TGTGCCAGCAGCGTGCGGACAGGGCTGGTAGAGACCCAGTACTTC
13	-	TRBV2	TRBJ2-5	few	CASSDGAKVAQYF	TGTGCCAGCAGTGATGGGGCAAAAGTGGCCCAGTACTTC
17	-	TRBV7-9	TRBJ1-2	-	CASRDREHTLFNYGYTF	TGTGCCAGCCGAGACCGGGAACACACCTTATTTAACTATGGCTACACCTTC
18	TRBD1	TRBV3-1	TRBJ1-1	-	CASSQEPDPGTANTEAFF	TGTGCCAGCAGCCAAGAACCGGACCCCGGGACAGCGAACACTGAAGCTTTCTTT
16	TRBD1	TRBV28	TRBJ2-1	many	CASSLSRQGPYNEQFF	TGTGCCAGCAGTTTATCCCGACAGGGGCCATACAATGAGCAGTTCTTC
15	-	TRBV20-1	TRBJ2-3	-	CSAARDIRIADTQYF	TGCAGTGCCGCCCGGGACATTAGAATTGCGGATACGCAGTATTTT
15	TRBD1	TRBV7-2	TRBJ2-5	-	CASSVSTGHQETQYF	TGTGCCAGCAGTGTTTCGACAGGGCACCAAGAGACCCAGTACTTC
12	-	TRBV7-8	TRBJ1-5	many	CASSARQQPQHF	TGTGCCAGCAGCGCGCGACAACAGCCCCAGCATTTT
14	-	TRBV30	TRBJ2-1	many	CAWSRGQSYNEQFF	TGTGCCTGGAGTAGGGGACAATCCTACAATGAGCAGTTCTTC
17	TRBD2	TRBV20-1	TRBJ2-7	many	CSARDYLAGGVGYEQYF	TGCAGTGCTAGAGATTATCTAGCGGGAGGTGTTGGGTACGAGCAGTACTTC
15	TRBD1	TRBV7-9	TRBJ2-7	-	CASSRQGQGLYEQYF	TGTGCCAGCAGCCGACAGGGACAGGGGTTATACGAGCAGTACTTC
16	-	TRBV7-9	TRBJ1-1	-	CASSIPGRDYNTEAFF	TGTGCCAGCAGCATCCCCGGACGGGATTATAACACTGAAGCTTTCTTT
14	-	TRBV30	TRBJ2-3	many	CAWSAAGTGDTQYF	TGTGCCTGGAGTGCTGCGGGAACTGGAGATACGCAGTATTTT
13	-	TRBV5-5	TRBJ2-7	once	CASSLRQVNEQYF	TGTGCCAGCAGCTTGCGGCAGGTCAATGAGCAGTACTTC
17	-	TRBV6-5	TRBJ1-4	few	CASSYETSGTENEKLFF	TGTGCCAGCAGTTACGAGACTTCCGGGACCGAGAATGAAAAACTGTTTTTT
15	-	TRBV7-9	TRBJ1-1	few	CASSLRGSKNTEAFF	TGTGCCAGCAGCTTAAGGGGCAGCAAGAACACTGAAGCTTTCTTT
14	-	TRBV27	TRBJ1-1	many	CASRTPTGSTEAFF	TGTGCCAGCAGGACACCGACTGGGAGTACTGAAGCTTTCTTT
14	TRBD1	TRBV11-2	TRBJ2-3	many	CASSLGQGVDTQYF	TGTGCCAGCAGCTTGGGGCAGGGGGTAGATACGCAGTATTTT
18	TRBD1	TRBV9	TRBJ1-1	few	CASSVAGADRGRNTEAFF	TGTGCCAGCAGCGTAGCTGGGGCTGACAGGGGGAGGAACACTGAAGCTTTCTTT
14	-	TRBV12-3/TRBV12-4	TRBJ2-6	-	CASSRIEGVDVLTF	TGTGCCAGCAGCCGGATTGAGGGAGTTGACGTCCTGACTTTC
13	-	TRBV2	TRBJ1-5	many	CASMGGLKQPQHF	TGTGCCAGCATGGGGGGGCTTAAGCAGCCCCAGCATTTT
15	-	TRBV19	TRBJ1-5	few	CASSISGRGNQPQHF	TGTGCCAGTAGTATCTCAGGCAGAGGCAATCAGCCCCAGCATTTT
14	-	TRBV7-9	TRBJ2-7	many	CASSSTAESYEQYF	TGTGCCAGCAGCTCCACAGCAGAATCCTACGAGCAGTACTTC
11	-	TRBV30	TRBJ1-1	many	CAWSPGPEAFF	TGTGCCTGGAGCCCCGGACCAGAAGCTTTCTTT
24	TRBD2	TRBV7-9	TRBJ2-3	-	CASSPSKGIPDRGLAASSTDTQYF	TGTGCCAGCAGCCCCTCAAAAGGGATTCCGGACAGGGGACTAGCGGCCAGTAGCACAGATACGCAGTATTTT
13	-	TRBV19	TRBJ1-2	-	CASSFPYTAGNTF	TGTGCCAGTAGCTTCCCGTACACGGCTGGCAACACCTTC
15	-	TRBV20-1	TRBJ2-2	few	CSAPRLRGHTGELFF	TGCAGTGCCCCGAGGTTAAGGGGCCACACCGGGGAGCTGTTTTTT
15	-	TRBV19	TRBJ2-7	-	CASSILRDSSYEQYF	TGTGCCAGTAGTATACTCCGGGATAGCTCCTACGAGCAGTACTTC
14	TRBD2	TRBV5-4	TRBJ2-7	few	CASSLGERGREQYF	TGTGCCAGCAGCTTGGGTGAGCGGGGAAGGGAGCAGTACTTC
15	-	TRBV5-6	TRBJ2-1	few	CASSGIGGVHNEQFF	TGTGCCAGCAGCGGGATAGGAGGGGTGCACAATGAGCAGTTCTTC
15	-	TRBV2	TRBJ1-4	few	CATRRGTATNEKLFF	TGTGCCACCAGAAGGGGCACTGCAACTAATGAAAAACTGTTTTTT
14	TRBD1	TRBV3-1	TRBJ1-6	many	CASSRQGGNSPLHF	TGTGCCAGCAGCCGACAGGGAGGCAATTCACCCCTCCACTTT
15	TRBD1	TRBV7-9	TRBJ1-4	many	CASSSYRGRSEKLFF	TGTGCCAGCAGCTCCTACAGGGGAAGGAGTGAAAAACTGTTTTTT